This T cell receptor (beta chain) was sequenced during a study of blood T cell repertoires in COVID-19. A Seattle source enrolled patients during active infection and followed them longitudinally. Original processing notes: Amplification with reference gene primers provided the estimates of nucleated cell counts. Measured with immunoSEQ multiplex PCR; TCRdb has only the in-frame clones, and not every one. V and J calls and clone size are given by that table; D and trimming were obtained from the DNA. The sample lists 450,000 or so clones; roughly 89% were seen once. Germline CDR1 reads MNHEY; CDR2 reads SMNVEV (reference sequence). V lost 6 bases to trimming and J lost 2 bases; unmatched junction nucleotides: 5. The CDR3 has 15 amino acids.

This TCR was recovered from a man aged 18 to 30 with COVID-19, enrolled during active disease. V is TRBV27 and J is TRBJ2-3; 10 bases map to TRBD2. What was sequenced was peripheral blood. Written as DNA, the CDR3 is TGTGCCAGCAGCCACCTAGCGGGGGACACAGATACGCAGTATTTT. Its translation is CASSHLAGDTDTQYF.